This TCR beta chain is drawn from a study of cytomegalovirus exposure and HLA in healthy donors. Notes on the study in general: The study designated around 150 TCR beta chains cytomegalovirus-associated.

On this clone: Its antigen is still unknown.

The PCR contained 60 Vbeta and 13 Jbeta primers. Sequencing was performed with immunoSEQ multiplex PCR; in TCRdb, only in-frame clones are kept and a portion is missing. The sample carries 140,000 to 150,000 clones, around three quarters recorded once. Input material: PBMCs. The receptor's source is a woman aged 60-75 years in good health and CMV-seropositive.

In DNA, the CDR3 is TGCGCCAGCAGCTTGCCTCCGGAGGCTGGCTACACCTTC. Its protein product is CASSLPPEAGYTF. V and J are TRBV5-1 and TRBJ1-2; unclear D gene. V lost 1 base, J lost 7 bases, and 11 bases lay in between. The CDR3 sequence is 13 residues long. Germline assignment: CDR1 SGHRS and CDR2 YFSETQ.